This T cell receptor (beta chain) was captured by sequencing in a study of T cells after yellow fever vaccination. The wider study: Fractions low in cell number were prepared with SMART-Seq v4 Ultra Low Input.

The V gene end was trimmed by 4 bases and the J gene end by 2 bases; junction bases not matched to a gene: 4. In germline, CDR1 is SGHRS, CDR2 YFSETQ. The CDR3 length is 14 residues. Only a few counts were recorded for this clonotype. The antigen is unknown. Broader study findings: Clonotypes shared by both compartments, CD4 and CD8, made up a small share. Post-booster samples contained most primary-vaccination clones (more than 95% CD4, roughly 88% CD8). Peak timing came faster in the weaker secondary response, day 5 versus 15.

TCRdb used MiXCR to reprocess the 5' RACE reads, holding one entry per CDR3 protein. The sample consists of 620,000 or so distinct CDR3 sequences, 9% to 15% of them appearing once. The receptor was derived from a man aged 25-45 years who received the YFV17D yellow fever vaccine. J is TRBJ2-7 and V is TRBV5-1, with 9 nucleotides matching TRBD2. This specimen consisted of PBMCs, obtained on the day of the yellow fever booster vaccination. CDR3 bases: TGCGCCAGCAGCATTAGCGGGAGCCCCTACGAGCAGTACTTC. Encoded protein: CASSISGSPYEQYF.